This T cell receptor (beta chain) derives from a study of cytomegalovirus exposure and HLA in healthy donors. About the study: The study's early data release held tens of millions of unique TCRs from HLA-typed donors. Genotyping of under 500 donors showed that around 81% belonged to the Caucasian-associated ancestry cluster.

The PCR employed 60 Vbeta primers together with 13 Jbeta primers. Clones were sequenced by immunoSEQ multiplex PCR, and TCRdb holds only the in-frame ones, with some missing. The sample lists under 150,000 clones, 9% to 10% occurring once. This clone is a singleton in its sample. As yet, its antigen is unknown. The CDR3 covers 18 residues. V shed 2 bases, J shed 1 base, and the junction held 5 bases outside the gene matches. Germline-derived CDR1 and CDR2 are SGHAT and FQNNGV. General study points: Segments of the TCR beta V type were, in most cases, productive about 87% or about 30% of the time in an earlier analysis.

J is TRBJ2-3 and V is TRBV11-2; 14 positions agree with TRBD2. This receptor was taken from a man aged 30 to 39 in good health and CMV-seronegative. The sequencing sample was made of PBMCs. The CDR3 sequence is CASSLRAGLAGGTDTQYF. The CDR3 DNA follows: TGTGCCAGCAGCTTAAGGGCGGGACTAGCGGGGGGCACAGATACGCAGTATTTT.